This T cell receptor beta chain derives from a study of response to subunit inactivated influenza vaccine. From the RT-PCR reads, TCRdb called clonotypes with MiXCR, one entry per CDR3 protein. Among approximately 160,000 distinct CDR3 sequences listed, around 11% were seen once. This clonotype was detected ten times or more. Its specificity is unknown. The CDR3 has 15 residues. Looked up from germline, CDR1 is SGHKS and CDR2 is YYEKEE (reference sequence). The V and J ends lost 0 bases and 2 bases respectively, with 6 bases between them. Study-wide findings and caveats: Every seasonal influenza vaccination brings in few new T cells, the authors suggested.

The sample in question was CD8+ T cells sorted from PBMCs, obtained 23 to 25 months after vaccination. The TCR comes from a man between 50 and 75 years old who received an inactivated influenza vaccine. The genes are TRBV5-5 and TRBJ2-6; D not resolved. The CDR3 is CASSLEGTGANVLTF. The DNA for the CDR3 is TGTGCCAGCAGCTTGGAGGGAACTGGGGCCAACGTCCTGACTTTC.